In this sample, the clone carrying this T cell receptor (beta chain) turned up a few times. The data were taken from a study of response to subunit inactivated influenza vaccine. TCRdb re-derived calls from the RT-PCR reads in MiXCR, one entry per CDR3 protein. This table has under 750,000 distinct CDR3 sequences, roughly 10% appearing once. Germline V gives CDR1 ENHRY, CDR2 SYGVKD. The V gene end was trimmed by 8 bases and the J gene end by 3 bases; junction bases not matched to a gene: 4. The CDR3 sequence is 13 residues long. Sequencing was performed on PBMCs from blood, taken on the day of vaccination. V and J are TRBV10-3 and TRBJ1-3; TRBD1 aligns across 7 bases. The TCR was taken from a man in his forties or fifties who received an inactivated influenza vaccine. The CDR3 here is CAIGTGDGNTIYF. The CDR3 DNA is TGTGCCATCGGAACAGGGGATGGAAACACCATATATTTT.